This T cell receptor (beta chain) was sequenced during a study of blood T cell repertoires in COVID-19. For the study at large: Donors in the United States, Italy and Spain gave samples during acute or convalescent COVID-19. In each case, the material was cDNA or gDNA derived from T cells, B-cell-depleted T cells, or PBMCs.

Per the study methods: Reference gene primer amplification yielded estimated nucleated cell counts. TCRdb keeps only in-frame clones here, not all; method: immunoSEQ multiplex PCR. V and J calls and clone size come straight from that table; D and trimming were deduced from the DNA. The sample lists approximately 260,000 clones; around 90% were seen once. Germline V gives CDR1 MNHEY, CDR2 SVGAGI. The V and J ends lost 6 bases and 5 bases, in that order; junction bases with no gene match: 7. This CDR3 contains 13 residues. Sequencing was done on a sample of peripheral blood. The V and J genes are TRBV6-5 and TRBJ2-7; 7 nucleotides match TRBD1. The TCR originated in a man aged 45 to 65 with acute or convalescent COVID-19. The CDR3 reads CASRGRTGDEQYF. CDR3 nucleotides: TGTGCCAGCAGGGGAAGAACAGGGGACGAGCAGTACTTC.